The clone carrying this T cell receptor beta chain turned up a few times. The data were taken from a study of blood T cells in healthy people across ages. Primed by a sample-barcoded 5' primer and a J-beta primer mix, a second PCR proceeded for 7 to 11 cycles. TCRdb re-analysed the 5' RACE reads in MiXCR, keeping a single row per CDR3 protein. The table includes about 1.4 million distinct CDR3 sequences, around 59% detected once. Samples had at least 6.5 million PBMCs isolated from them. Trimming took 2 bases from V and 8 from J; bases not matched to a gene: 6. The CDR3 has 15 amino acids. Germline CDR1 is MNHEY and CDR2 is SVGAGI.

The rearrangement uses TRBV6-5 and TRBJ1-2; 12 bases match TRBD1. Material: blood. This TCR came from a young man in good health. CDR3 nucleotides: TGTGCCAGCAGTTACGGGACAGGGGGCGGCGGAGGCTACACCTTC. The encoded protein is CASSYGTGGGGGYTF.